These 9 T cell receptor beta chains were sequenced from one sample in a study of graft-versus-host responses after intestinal transplantation. For these receptors, no antigen is known. Here immunoSEQ multiplex PCR was the method, and the copy in TCRdb shows in-frame clones only, minus some. This table has about 47,000 clones, approximately 95% appearing once. This sample comprised unstimulated CD8+ T cells sorted from spleen or lymph node cells, obtained before transplant. These receptors were taken from a human donor who was the organ donor for an intestinal transplant.

The chain recombines TRBV15 with TRBJ1-3; 7 bases align to TRBD1. V was clipped by 5 bases and J by 2 bases; unmatched bases: 3. CDR3 size: 14 residues. Germline V lookup: CDR1 LNHNV, CDR2 YYDKDF (reference sequence). The CDR3: CATSATGTGNTIYF. The DNA of the CDR3 is TGTGCCACCAGCGCGACAGGGACTGGAAACACCATATATTTT.

This clone was detected once. The chain couples TRBV11-2 to TRBJ2-6; no reliable D call. The CDR3 consists of 13 residues. Germline V gives CDR1 SGHAT, CDR2 FQNNGV. V was trimmed by 1 base and J by 10 bases, leaving 8 bases between them. CDR3 residues: CASSLVSMNVLTF. The CDR3, as DNA: TGTGCCAGCAGCTTAGTAAGCATGAACGTCCTGACTTTC.

This rearrangement joins TRBV6-5 to TRBJ1-1, with unresolved D. CDR3 length: 15 amino acids. CDR1 is MNHEY and CDR2 is SVGAGI in the germline V gene. V lost 6 bases to trimming and J lost 4 bases, with 18 bases between them. In DNA, the CDR3 is TGTGCCAGCAGCTCCTCTCCCACAGTGTCCACTGAAGCTTTCTTT. This encodes CASSSSPTVSTEAFF.

This clone was recorded once. The rearrangement links TRBV15 to TRBJ2-7; the match to TRBD1 covers 7 bases. V dropped 0 bases and J dropped 0; count of bases not matched to a gene: 2. Germline V gives CDR1 LNHNV, CDR2 YYDKDF (reference sequence). This CDR3 comprises 15 residues. CDR3 bases: TGTGCCACCAGCAGAGATCGGGACAGCTCCTACGAGCAGTACTTC. It yields the protein CATSRDRDSSYEQYF.

The rearrangement links TRBV13 to TRBJ1-2; D is possibly TRBD1 (6 bases). The V end was cut by 4 bases, the J end by 4 bases, with 13 bases between. Germline V gene lookup returns CDR1 PRHDT and CDR2 FYEKMQ (reference sequence). This CDR3 contains 14 residues. CDR3 loop: CASSSDSEGYGYTF. The CDR3 DNA is TGTGCCAGCAGCTCGGACAGTGAGGGCTATGGCTACACCTTC.

The V and J genes are TRBV11-3 and TRBJ2-7; the match to TRBD1 covers 11 bases. The V segment lost 6 bases and the J segment 4 bases; nucleotides outside the gene matches: 8. The CDR3 extends over 15 amino acids. Germline CDR1 and CDR2: SGHNT and YENEEA. The CDR3 nucleotides read TGTGCCAGCAGACGACCGGGACAGGGGGAATACGAGCAGTACTTC. Amino acid sequence: CASRRPGQGEYEQYF.

This chain joins TRBV28 and TRBJ2-3; 12 bases fit TRBD2. The V gene end was trimmed by 5 bases and the J gene end by 6 bases; junction bases not matched to a gene: 6. CDR3 length equals 15 residues. The germline CDR1 and CDR2 sequences are MDHEN and SYDVKM. The DNA for the CDR3 is TGTGCCAGCAGTCCGACTAGCGGGGGCCTGGATACGCAGTATTTT. It specifies CASSPTSGGLDTQYF.

Concerning this clone: This sample also contains other DNA sequences that code for the same CDR3. The chain joins TRBV4-3 to TRBJ1-1; D remains ambiguous. Trimming stripped 0 bases from V and 1 base from J, with 9 bases between. The V gene's germline CDR1 is LGHNA and CDR2 YSLEER. The CDR3 is made up of 15 amino acids. CDR3 DNA: TGCGCCAGCAGCCAAGATATGGCAACGAACACTGAAGCTTTCTTT. Translated: CASSQDMATNTEAFF.

The genes are TRBV27 and TRBJ2-5, with TRBD2 matching 7 bases. The last part of the DNA fits TRBJ2-7 better; the J call may be wrong. The CDR3 consists of 12 residues. CDR1 is MNHEY and CDR2 is SMNVEV in the germline V gene (reference sequence). CDR3 sequence: CASSTGGYEQYF. The CDR3 nucleotides are TGTGCCAGCAGTACGGGGGGCTACGAGCAGTACTTC.